This TCR beta chain was identified in a study of blood T cell repertoires in COVID-19. The CDR3 sequence is 15 residues long. Trimming cost V 3 bases and J 2 bases; bases outside gene matches: 5. The germline V gene encodes CDR1 MGHRA and CDR2 YSYEKL. Categorization into cohorts depended on clinical history that participants reported. Assay: immunoSEQ multiplex PCR; the TCRdb copy retains only in-frame clones and omits some. The sample has 200,000 to 250,000 clones, 75% to 90% seen once; the top ten hold about 3.5%. The sequenced sample was PBMCs or T cells enriched from blood (not recorded which). The rearrangement uses TRBV4-1 and TRBJ2-5; 8 bases map to TRBD1. The clonotype comes from a young woman in a cohort exposed to, infected with or recovered from COVID-19 (not recorded which). CDR3 coding DNA: TGCGCCAGCAGCCACGGGACAGGTACTCAAGAGACCCAGTACTTC. It is translated as CASSHGTGTQETQYF.